This T cell receptor beta chain comes out of a study of blood T cell repertoires in COVID-19. On the study more broadly: In each case, the material was cDNA or gDNA derived from T cells, B-cell-depleted T cells, or PBMCs.

As processed by the authors: Amplification from reference gene primers served as the basis for estimated nucleated cell counts. Clones were read by immunoSEQ multiplex PCR, and TCRdb kept only the in-frame ones, dropping some. The V and J calls and clone size were taken over from that table, and D and trimming were inferred from the DNA. This table has roughly 200,000 clones, about 85% appearing once. The germline V and J ends were trimmed by 3 bases and 9 bases, with 12 bases remaining between them. CDR1 is MNHEY, CDR2 SVGAGI, per germline. The CDR3 runs 14 residues. The source of this sequence is a woman of 80 years or more with acute or convalescent COVID-19. The sequencing input was peripheral blood. This rearrangement joins TRBV6-5 to TRBJ1-6; D is uncertain. CDR3 DNA sequence: TGTGCCAGCAGTTATATGGCAGCAGGTTCACCCCTCCACTTT. Translation: CASSYMAAGSPLHF.